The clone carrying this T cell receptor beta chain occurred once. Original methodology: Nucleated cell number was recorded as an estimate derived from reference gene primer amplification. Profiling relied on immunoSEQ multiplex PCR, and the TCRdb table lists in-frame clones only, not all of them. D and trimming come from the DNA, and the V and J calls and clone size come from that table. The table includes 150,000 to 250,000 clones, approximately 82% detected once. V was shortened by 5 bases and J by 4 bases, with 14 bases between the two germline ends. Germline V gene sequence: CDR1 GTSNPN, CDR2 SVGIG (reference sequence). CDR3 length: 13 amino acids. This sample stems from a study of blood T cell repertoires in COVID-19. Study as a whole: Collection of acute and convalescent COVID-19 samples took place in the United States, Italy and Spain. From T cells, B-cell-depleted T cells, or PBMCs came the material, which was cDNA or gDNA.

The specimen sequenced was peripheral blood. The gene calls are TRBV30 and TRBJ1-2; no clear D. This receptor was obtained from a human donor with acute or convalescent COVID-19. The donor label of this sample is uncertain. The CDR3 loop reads CAWGNGDSYGYTF. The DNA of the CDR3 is TGTGCCTGGGGAAACGGGGATTCCTATGGCTACACCTTC.